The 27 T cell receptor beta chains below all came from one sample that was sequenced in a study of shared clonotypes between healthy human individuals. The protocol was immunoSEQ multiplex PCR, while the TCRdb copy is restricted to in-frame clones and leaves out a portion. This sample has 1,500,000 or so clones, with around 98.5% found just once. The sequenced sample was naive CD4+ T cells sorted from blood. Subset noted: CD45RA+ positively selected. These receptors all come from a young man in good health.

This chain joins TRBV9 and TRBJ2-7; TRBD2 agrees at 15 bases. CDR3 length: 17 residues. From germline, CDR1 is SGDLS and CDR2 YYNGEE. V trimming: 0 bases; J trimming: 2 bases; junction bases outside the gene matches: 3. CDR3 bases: TGTGCCAGCAGCGTAGGGACTAGCGGGAGGGCGGCCTACGAGCAGTACTTC. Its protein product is CASSVGTSGRAAYEQYF.

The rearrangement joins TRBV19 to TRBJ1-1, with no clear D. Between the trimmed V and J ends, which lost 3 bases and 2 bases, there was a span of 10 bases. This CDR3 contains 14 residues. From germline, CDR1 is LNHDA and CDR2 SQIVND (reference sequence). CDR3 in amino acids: CASSIEGANTEAFF. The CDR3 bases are TGTGCCAGTAGTATCGAGGGAGCTAACACTGAAGCTTTCTTT.

CDR3 amino acids: CASSGPGLASDTQYF. The CDR3 region has the DNA TGTGCCAGCAGCGGACCGGGACTAGCGTCAGATACGCAGTATTTT. The rearrangement joins TRBV9 to TRBJ2-3, with TRBD2 matching 10 bases. The junction had 5 bases not matched to a gene; V was cut back by 3 bases and J by 4 bases. CDR1 and CDR2 (germline): SGDLS, YYNGEE. The CDR3 has 15 amino acids.

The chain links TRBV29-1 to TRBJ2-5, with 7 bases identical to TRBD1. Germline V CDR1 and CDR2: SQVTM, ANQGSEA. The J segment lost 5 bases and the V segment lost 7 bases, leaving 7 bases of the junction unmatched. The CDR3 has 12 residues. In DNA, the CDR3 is TGCAGCGCTATCCCCAGGGGGGAGACCCAGTACTTC. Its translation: CSAIPRGETQYF.

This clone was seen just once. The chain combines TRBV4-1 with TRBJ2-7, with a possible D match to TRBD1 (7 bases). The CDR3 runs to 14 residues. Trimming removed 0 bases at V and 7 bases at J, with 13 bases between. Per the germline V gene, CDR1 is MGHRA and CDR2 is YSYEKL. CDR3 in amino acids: CASSQELSGGEQYF. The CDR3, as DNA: TGCGCCAGCAGCCAAGAACTCTCAGGGGGGGAGCAGTACTTC.

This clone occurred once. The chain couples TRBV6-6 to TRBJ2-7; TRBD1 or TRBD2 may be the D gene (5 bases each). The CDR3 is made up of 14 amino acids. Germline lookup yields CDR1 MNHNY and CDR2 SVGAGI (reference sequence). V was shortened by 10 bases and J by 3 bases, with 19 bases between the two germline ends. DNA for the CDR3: TGTGCCACCTTTGACGAGGGGTTGGTCTACGAGCAGTACTTC. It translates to CATFDEGLVYEQYF.

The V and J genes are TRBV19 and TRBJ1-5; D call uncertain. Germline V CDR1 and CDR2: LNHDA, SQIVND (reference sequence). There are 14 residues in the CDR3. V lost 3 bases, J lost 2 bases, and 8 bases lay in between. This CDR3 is CASSMEGRNQPQHF. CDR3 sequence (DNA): TGTGCCAGTAGTATGGAGGGTCGCAATCAGCCCCAGCATTTT.

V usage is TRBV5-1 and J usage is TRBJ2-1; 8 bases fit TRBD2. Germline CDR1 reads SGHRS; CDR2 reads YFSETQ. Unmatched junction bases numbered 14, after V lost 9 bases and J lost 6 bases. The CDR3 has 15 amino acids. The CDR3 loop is CATNKAGVSRNEQFF. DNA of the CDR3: TGCGCCACGAATAAAGCGGGAGTAAGCCGCAATGAGCAGTTCTTC.

This CDR3 is CASSLRSGLNNEQFF. In DNA form, the CDR3 reads TGTGCCAGCAGCTTACGTAGCGGGCTAAACAATGAGCAGTTCTTC. This chain joins TRBV11-2 and TRBJ2-1; 7 nucleotides align to TRBD2. Trimming removed 2 bases from V and 5 bases from J; junction bases left unmatched: 6. Germline CDR1 is SGHAT and CDR2 is FQNNGV. There are 15 residues in the CDR3.

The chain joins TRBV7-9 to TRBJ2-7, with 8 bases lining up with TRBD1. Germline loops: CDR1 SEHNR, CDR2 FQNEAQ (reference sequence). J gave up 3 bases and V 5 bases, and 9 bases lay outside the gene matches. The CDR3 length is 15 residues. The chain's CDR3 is CASSLTGTGYYEQYF. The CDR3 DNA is TGTGCCAGCAGCCTCACCGGGACAGGTTACTACGAGCAGTACTTC.

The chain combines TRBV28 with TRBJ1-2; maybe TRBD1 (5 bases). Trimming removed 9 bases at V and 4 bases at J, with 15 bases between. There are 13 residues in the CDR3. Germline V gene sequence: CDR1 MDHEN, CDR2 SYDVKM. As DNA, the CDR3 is TGTGCCAGTCAGGGACCGGTGCCCTATGGCTACACCTTC. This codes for CASQGPVPYGYTF.

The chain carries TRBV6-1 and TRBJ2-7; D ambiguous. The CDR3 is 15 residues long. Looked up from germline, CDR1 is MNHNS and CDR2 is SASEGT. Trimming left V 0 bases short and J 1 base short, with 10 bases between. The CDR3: CASSEALQPSYEQYF. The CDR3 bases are TGTGCCAGCAGTGAAGCGCTGCAGCCGTCCTACGAGCAGTACTTC.

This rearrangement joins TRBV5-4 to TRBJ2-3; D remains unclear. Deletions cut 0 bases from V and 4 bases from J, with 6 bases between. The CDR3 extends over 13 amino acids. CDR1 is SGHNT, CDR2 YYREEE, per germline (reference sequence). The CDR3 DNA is TGTGCCAGCAGCTTGGTGGACCCAGATACGCAGTATTTT. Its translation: CASSLVDPDTQYF.

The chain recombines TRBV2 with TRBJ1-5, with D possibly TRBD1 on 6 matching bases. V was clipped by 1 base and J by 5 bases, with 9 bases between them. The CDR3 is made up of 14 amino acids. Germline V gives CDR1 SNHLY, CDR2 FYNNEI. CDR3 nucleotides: TGTGCCAGCAGTGAAGACAGGGTTCATCAGCCCCAGCATTTT. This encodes CASSEDRVHQPQHF. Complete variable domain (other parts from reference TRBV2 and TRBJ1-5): EPEVTQTPSHQVTQMGQEVILRCVPISNHLYFYWYRQILGQKVEFLVSFYNNEISEKSEIFDDQFSVERPDGSNFTLKIRSTKLEDSAMYFCASSEDRVHQPQHFGDGTRLSIL.

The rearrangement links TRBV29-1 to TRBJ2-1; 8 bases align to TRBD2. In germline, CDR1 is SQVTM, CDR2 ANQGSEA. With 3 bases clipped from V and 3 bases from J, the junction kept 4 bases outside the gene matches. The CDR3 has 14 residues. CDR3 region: CSVDPGTSYNEQFF. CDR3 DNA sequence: TGCAGCGTTGATCCCGGGACTAGCTACAATGAGCAGTTCTTC.

The CDR3 DNA reads TGCAGCGTTGTGGGGGCATTACAAGAGACCCAGTACTTC. Its protein is CSVVGALQETQYF. The chain carries TRBV29-1 and TRBJ2-5, with a possible D match to TRBD1 (6 bases). This CDR3 is built from 13 residues. V shed 4 bases and J shed 2 bases, with 11 bases lying between them. Germline-derived CDR1 and CDR2 are SQVTM and ANQGSEA.

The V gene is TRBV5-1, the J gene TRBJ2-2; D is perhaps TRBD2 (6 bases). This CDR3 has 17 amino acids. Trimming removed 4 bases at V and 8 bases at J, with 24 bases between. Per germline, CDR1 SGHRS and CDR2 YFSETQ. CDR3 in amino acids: CASSRIQTDFGGGELFF. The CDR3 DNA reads TGCGCCAGCAGCCGGATCCAGACAGACTTCGGGGGAGGGGAGCTGTTTTTT.

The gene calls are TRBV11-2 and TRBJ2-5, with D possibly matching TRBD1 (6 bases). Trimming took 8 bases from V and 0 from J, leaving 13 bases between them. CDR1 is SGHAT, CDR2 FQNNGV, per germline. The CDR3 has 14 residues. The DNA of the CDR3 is TGTGCCAGCTGCCCGGGGACACACCAAGAGACCCAGTACTTC. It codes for CASCPGTHQETQYF.

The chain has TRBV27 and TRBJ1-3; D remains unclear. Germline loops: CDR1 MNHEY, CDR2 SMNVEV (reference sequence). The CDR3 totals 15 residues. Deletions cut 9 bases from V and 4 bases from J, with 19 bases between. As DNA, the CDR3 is TGTGCCAGTGCTGTCCGCTGGGGTTACGGAAACACCATATATTTT. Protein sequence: CASAVRWGYGNTIYF.

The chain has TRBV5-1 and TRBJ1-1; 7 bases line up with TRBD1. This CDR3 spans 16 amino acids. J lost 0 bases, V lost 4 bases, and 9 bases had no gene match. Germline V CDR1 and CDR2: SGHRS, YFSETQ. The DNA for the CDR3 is TGCGCCAGCAGCCTCGGGACAGAAAACATGAACACTGAAGCTTTCTTT. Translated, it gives CASSLGTENMNTEAFF.

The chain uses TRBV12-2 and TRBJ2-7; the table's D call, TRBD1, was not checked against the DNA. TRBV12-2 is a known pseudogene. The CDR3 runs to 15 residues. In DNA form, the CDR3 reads TGTGCAAGTCGCTTAGCGAAAGGACAGACCTACGAGCAGTACTTC. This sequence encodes CASRLAKGQTYEQYF.

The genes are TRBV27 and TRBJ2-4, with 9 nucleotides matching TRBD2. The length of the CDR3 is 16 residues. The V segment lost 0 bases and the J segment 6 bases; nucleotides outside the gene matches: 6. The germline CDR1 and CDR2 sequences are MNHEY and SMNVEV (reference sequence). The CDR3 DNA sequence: TGTGCCAGCAGTTTATCGTTAGCGGGAGAGGGAAACATTCAGTACTTC. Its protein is CASSLSLAGEGNIQYF.

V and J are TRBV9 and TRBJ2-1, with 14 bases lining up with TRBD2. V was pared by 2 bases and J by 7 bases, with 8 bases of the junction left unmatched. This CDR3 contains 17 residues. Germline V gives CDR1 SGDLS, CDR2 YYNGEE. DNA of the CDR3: TGTGCCAGCAGCGTTTCAGGAGGGACTAGCGGGAGAAATGAGCAGTTCTTC. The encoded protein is CASSVSGGTSGRNEQFF.

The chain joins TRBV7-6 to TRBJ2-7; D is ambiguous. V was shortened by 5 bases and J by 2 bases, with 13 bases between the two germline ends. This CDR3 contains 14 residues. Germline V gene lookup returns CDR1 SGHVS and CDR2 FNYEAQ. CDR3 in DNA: TGTGCCAGCAGCCCCCAAGGGATGACCTACGAGCAGTACTTC. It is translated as CASSPQGMTYEQYF.

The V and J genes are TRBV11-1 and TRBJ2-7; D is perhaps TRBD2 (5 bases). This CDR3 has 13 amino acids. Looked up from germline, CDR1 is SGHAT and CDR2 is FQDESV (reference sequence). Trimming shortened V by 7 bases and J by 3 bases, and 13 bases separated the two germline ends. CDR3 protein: CASTRLSLYEQYF. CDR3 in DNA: TGTGCCAGCACACGACTAAGTCTCTACGAGCAGTACTTC. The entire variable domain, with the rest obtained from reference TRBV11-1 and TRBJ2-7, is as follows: EAEVAQSPRYKITEKSQAVAFWCDPISGHATLYWYRQILGQGPELLVQFQDESVVDDSQLPKDRFSAERLKGVDSTLKIQPAELGDSAMYLCASTRLSLYEQYFGPGTRLTVT.

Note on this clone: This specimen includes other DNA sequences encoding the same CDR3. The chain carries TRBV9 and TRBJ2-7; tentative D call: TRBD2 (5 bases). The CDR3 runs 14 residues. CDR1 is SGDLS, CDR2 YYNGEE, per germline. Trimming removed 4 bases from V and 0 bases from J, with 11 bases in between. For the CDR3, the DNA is TGTGCCAGCAGCCCCACGGGGAGCTCCTACGAGCAGTACTTC. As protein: CASSPTGSSYEQYF. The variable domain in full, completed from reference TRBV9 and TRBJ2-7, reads DSGVTQTPKHLITATGQRVTLRCSPRSGDLSVYWYQQSLDQGLQFLIQYYNGEERAKGNILERFSAQQFPDLHSELNLSSLELGDSALYFCASSPTGSSYEQYFGPGTRLTVT.

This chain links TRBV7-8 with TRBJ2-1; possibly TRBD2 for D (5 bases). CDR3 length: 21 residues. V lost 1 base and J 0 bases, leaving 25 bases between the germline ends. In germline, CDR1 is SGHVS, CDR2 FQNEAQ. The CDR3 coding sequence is TGTGCCAGCAGCTTAGGATTTCTGGGAGAGTTCCTCCCGAGCTCCTACAATGAGCAGTTCTTC. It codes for CASSLGFLGEFLPSSYNEQFF.